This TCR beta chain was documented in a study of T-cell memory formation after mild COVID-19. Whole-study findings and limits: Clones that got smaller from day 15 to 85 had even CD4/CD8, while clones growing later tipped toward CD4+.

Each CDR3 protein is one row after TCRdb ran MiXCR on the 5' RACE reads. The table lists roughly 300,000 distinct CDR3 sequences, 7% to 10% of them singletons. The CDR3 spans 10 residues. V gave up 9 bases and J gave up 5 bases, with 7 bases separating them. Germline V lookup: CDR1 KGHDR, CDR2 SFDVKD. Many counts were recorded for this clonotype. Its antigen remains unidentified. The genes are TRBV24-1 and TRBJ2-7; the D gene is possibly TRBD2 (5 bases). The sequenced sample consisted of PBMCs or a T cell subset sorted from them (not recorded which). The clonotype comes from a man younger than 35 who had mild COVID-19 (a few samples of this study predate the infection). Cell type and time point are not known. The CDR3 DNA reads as TGTGCCACCGGAGGCGACGAGCAGTACTTC. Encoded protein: CATGGDEQYF.